This record concerns one TCR beta chain sequence. The antigen it recognizes is unknown. No clone much larger than this one lies a single base away; base qualities are absent. These data belong to a study of blood T cell repertoires in COVID-19 (TCRdb year 2020). Broadly, across the study: The collaborator samples originated in the United States, Italy and Spain and spanned the acute and convalescent phases of COVID-19. HLA class I and class II types, where available, came from metadata supplied by the sample provider rather than from assay-based typing. Nearly every sample came with metadata listing a de-identified subject ID, COVID-19 status, age in years and sex. Subjects who had been exposed to COVID-19, were actively infected with it, or had recovered from it provided the deeply sampled blood TCRbeta repertoires that made up the dataset. The material from the prospective study consisted of cDNA or gDNA derived from T cells, B-cell-depleted T cells, or PBMCs. The repertoires were released in a freely available public database meant as a resource for research on the immune response to SARS-CoV-2. Samples came from the ongoing ImmuneRACE study (first 160 participants) plus 1,254 subjects from 6 global collaborators. Overall results and qualifications from the work: The quantity of clinical and demographic metadata differed by source and by participant and was supplied without curation.

Participants in the prospective study were enrolled through a virtual design, were aged roughly 18 to 100 years, and lived in fewer than 30 United States geographic areas. In the prospective study, participants were assigned to cohorts based on the clinical history participants reported in a screening survey and a study questionnaire. Recovered participants in ImmuneRACE Cohort 3 were defined as having two consecutive negative NP/OP PCR tests, clearance from a healthcare professional, or resolution of symptoms. In the prospective study, mobile phlebotomists collected whole blood, serum and a nasopharyngeal or oropharyngeal swab from each participant. Additional blood draws and questionnaires over a 2-month period could optionally be provided by prospective study participants. Before DNA extraction, blood samples from the prospective study were shipped at room temperature or frozen. Taken from the germline V gene, the CDR1 and CDR2 loops are WSHSY and SAAADI. V sheds 0 bases and J sheds 6 bases, leaving 8 bases between their ends. The CDR3 numbers 13 residues from cysteine through phenylalanine. Of all the DNA, just the CDR3 is kept, 39 bases in frame from base 1.

The immunoSEQ Assay, a bias-controlled multiplex PCR, was used to amplify TCRbeta CDR3 regions from genomic DNA. The paper's data handling went like this. The number of nucleated cells in each sample was estimated from the amplification of reference gene primers within the assay. To quantify the absolute abundance of each unique TCRbeta CDR3 rearrangement, sequence reads were collapsed and filtered. Productive Simpson clonality was computed per sample as the square root of Simpson's diversity index over productive rearrangements. This is the immuneACCESS table as TCRdb keeps it, with only in-frame sequences that have V and J called. A part of the clones is gone; compared with another copy, unresolved V genes explain less than half, and the rest is unexplained. V and J calls and clone size are copied from that table; D and trimming were computed from the DNA. The sample table shows 130,000 to 150,000 clones, and 70% to 85% are seen once. The ten most abundant clones make up 7% to 10% of the sample.

This TCR was sampled from a man aged 50 to 59 who had recovered from COVID-19. The source material was PBMCs or T cells enriched from blood (not recorded which). The rearrangement combines TRBV10-2 with TRBJ1-2, and TRBD1 may be the D gene, going by 5 matching bases. The base sequence is TGCGCCAGCAGTGAGTCGTCAGGGAATGGCTACACCTTC. Its coded protein is CASSESSGNGYTF.